These 27 T cell receptor beta chains were all obtained from the same sample, sequenced in a study of T-cell reconstitution after alpha-beta-depleted transplantation in children. Library preparation (for TCRbeta) was performed with unique molecular identifiers. A single record per CDR3 protein comes from TCRdb applying MiXCR to the PCR reads. The sample comprises nearly 400,000 distinct CDR3 sequences, 20% of which are singletons, and 3% to 4.5% rests with the top ten. Source: PBMCs from the stem cell graft donor, taken from the stem cell graft. The receptors derive from a human donor who donated a stem cell graft to a child with acute myeloid leukemia.

The rearrangement joins TRBV4-1 to TRBJ2-1; possibly TRBD2 for D (6 bases). In germline, CDR1 is MGHRA, CDR2 YSYEKL. Deletions cut 7 bases from V and 8 bases from J, with 18 bases between. The CDR3 consists of 14 residues. In nucleotides, the CDR3 is TGCGCCAGCAACGGGGCGGGGAGTTGGGATGAGCAGTTCTTC. It codes for CASNGAGSWDEQFF.

Many counts were recorded for this clonotype. V and J are TRBV7-8 and TRBJ1-1, with D hard to call. Germline CDR1 SGHVS, CDR2 FQNEAQ. V shed 5 bases and J shed 2 bases, with 6 bases lying between them. CDR3 length: 12 amino acids. Here the CDR3 reads CASSLDNTEAFF. CDR3 sequence (DNA): TGTGCCAGCAGCCTCGACAACACTGAAGCTTTCTTT.

This chain links TRBV12-3 or TRBV12-4 with TRBJ2-3; 12 bases map to TRBD2. This CDR3 is 16 amino acids long. The junction had 11 bases not matched to a gene; V was cut back by 4 bases and J by 9 bases. The CDR3 is CASSSTSGSWLRTQYF. The CDR3 nucleotides read TGTGCCAGCAGTTCGACTAGCGGGAGCTGGCTTAGGACGCAGTATTTT.

The chain has TRBV28 and TRBJ1-2; the match to TRBD1 covers 7 bases. The CDR3 extends over 16 amino acids. In germline, CDR1 is MDHEN, CDR2 SYDVKM. The junction had 11 bases not matched to a gene; V was cut back by 7 bases and J by 0 bases. The CDR3 DNA reads as TGTGCCAGCACCCTATATATGGGACAGTCTAACTATGGCTACACCTTC. This codes for CASTLYMGQSNYGYTF.

The sample holds many counts of this clonotype. The chain couples TRBV20-1 to TRBJ1-5; D is uncertain. The V and J ends lost 1 base and 2 bases respectively, with 15 bases between them. This CDR3 contains 16 residues. Germline V gene data show CDR1 as DFQATT and CDR2 as SNEGSKA (reference sequence). Written as DNA, the CDR3 is TGCAGTGCTAGAGTCTTTGGGGATGCGGGCAATCAGCCCCAGCATTTT. Residues: CSARVFGDAGNQPQHF.

This clonotype was seen only a few times. The J gene is TRBJ2-5, the V gene TRBV20-1; TRBD2 agrees at 8 bases. This CDR3 contains 12 residues. V trimming: 7 bases; J trimming: 4 bases; junction bases outside the gene matches: 5. In germline, CDR1 is DFQATT, CDR2 SNEGSKA (reference sequence). The CDR3 reads CSGREVGETQYF. The CDR3 region has the DNA TGCAGTGGGCGGGAGGTCGGAGAGACCCAGTACTTC.

This clonotype was seen a few times. The chain combines TRBV11-2 with TRBJ2-1; 7 nucleotides align to TRBD1. Germline-derived CDR1 and CDR2 are SGHAT and FQNNGV. The CDR3 is 14 amino acids. J gave up 4 bases and V 8 bases, and 8 bases lay outside the gene matches. The CDR3, as DNA: TGTGCCAGCGGTTCCGGGACAGTTTACAATGAGCAGTTCTTC. Translation: CASGSGTVYNEQFF. Complete variable domain (other parts from reference TRBV11-2 and TRBJ2-1): EAGVAQSPRYKIIEKRQSVAFWCNPISGHATLYWYQQILGQGPKLLIQFQNNGVVDDSQLPKDRFSAERLKGVDSTLKIQPAKLEDSAVYLCASGSGTVYNEQFFGPGTRLTVL.

This clonotype was picked up a small number of times. The chain couples TRBV7-9 to TRBJ2-1; no firm D call. Between the trimmed V and J ends, which lost 2 bases and 12 bases, there was a span of 20 bases. Germline V lookup: CDR1 SEHNR, CDR2 FQNEAQ (reference sequence). This CDR3 has 15 residues. CDR3 in amino acids: CASSLPLLPRWRQFF. Written as DNA, the CDR3 is TGTGCCAGCAGCTTACCACTTCTCCCACGGTGGAGGCAGTTCTTC.

This clonotype was found a few times. The chain links TRBV5-1 to TRBJ1-1, with D unclear. Germline CDR1 SGHRS, CDR2 YFSETQ. V was trimmed by 2 bases and J by 0 bases, leaving 11 bases between them. The length of the CDR3 is 15 residues. DNA for the CDR3: TGCGCCAGCAGCTTAGGACCGAACATGAACACTGAAGCTTTCTTT. Its translation is CASSLGPNMNTEAFF.

The chain uses TRBV12-3 or TRBV12-4 and TRBJ2-2, with D possibly TRBD1 on 5 matching bases. Trimming left V 4 bases short and J 6 bases short, with 12 bases between. This CDR3 contains 14 residues. CDR3 residues: CASSSQGWAGELFF. DNA for the CDR3: TGTGCCAGCAGTTCTCAGGGATGGGCCGGGGAGCTGTTTTTT.

The chain joins TRBV15 to TRBJ2-2; 9 nucleotides align to TRBD1. Per germline, CDR1 LNHNV and CDR2 YYDKDF (reference sequence). Unmatched junction bases numbered 5, after V lost 6 bases and J lost 3 bases. The CDR3 has 15 amino acids. The CDR3 coding sequence is TGTGCCACCAGAGGGACAGGGTGGGACACCGGGGAGCTGTTTTTT. Protein sequence: CATRGTGWDTGELFF.

The J gene is TRBJ1-5, the V gene TRBV20-1; D possibly corresponds to TRBD1 (6 bases). From germline, CDR1 is DFQATT and CDR2 SNEGSKA (reference sequence). Trimming took off 3 bases at V and 0 bases at J, with 15 bases between the two ends. The CDR3 runs 16 residues. The DNA for the CDR3 is TGCAGTGCTAGGAGGGGGGACCCTTATAGCAATCAGCCCCAGCATTTT. Amino acids: CSARRGDPYSNQPQHF.

The V and J genes are TRBV28 and TRBJ2-5, with 9 bases matching TRBD2. Trimming cost V 3 bases and J 2 bases; bases outside gene matches: 4. Germline lookup yields CDR1 MDHEN and CDR2 SYDVKM. This CDR3 is built from 15 residues. The CDR3 nucleotides are TGTGCCAGCAGTTTGTCCGCGGGAGGGCAAGAGACCCAGTACTTC. This encodes CASSLSAGGQETQYF.

The V gene is TRBV29-1, the J gene TRBJ2-3; 14 bases are a match to TRBD2. The CDR3 is made up of 15 amino acids. The junction had 4 bases not matched to a gene; V was cut back by 6 bases and J by 2 bases. Per germline, CDR1 SQVTM and CDR2 ANQGSEA. CDR3 protein: CSVKGLAGATDTQYF. The CDR3 DNA sequence: TGCAGCGTGAAGGGACTAGCGGGGGCCACAGATACGCAGTATTTT.

The chain couples TRBV9 to TRBJ2-3; 12 nucleotides align to TRBD1. The trim removed 3 bases at V and 3 bases at J, leaving 2 bases unmatched. The CDR3 covers 15 residues. Germline assignment: CDR1 SGDLS and CDR2 YYNGEE. Written as DNA, the CDR3 is TGTGCCAGCAGCGCGGGACAGGGGGCGACAGATACGCAGTATTTT. This sequence encodes CASSAGQGATDTQYF.

The genes are TRBV12-3 or TRBV12-4 and TRBJ2-3; 14 nucleotides line up with TRBD2. V gave up 5 bases and J gave up 7 bases; unmatched junction bases: 11. CDR3 size: 17 residues. The CDR3 nucleotides read TGTGCCAGCAGTCCCCCAAGGACTAGCGGGAGGAACCATACGCAGTATTTT. This codes for CASSPPRTSGRNHTQYF.

This clonotype was seen ten or more times. V is TRBV5-1 and J is TRBJ2-7; D gene uncertain. In germline, CDR1 is SGHRS, CDR2 YFSETQ. V lost 0 bases and J lost 6, with 4 bases in between. The CDR3 length is 11 residues. The CDR3 DNA is TGCGCCAGCAGCTTGGATGGCGAGCAGTACTTC. Amino acids: CASSLDGEQYF.

This clonotype was observed many times. The chain combines TRBV12-3 or TRBV12-4 with TRBJ1-6, with D perhaps TRBD1 (6 bases). The CDR3 runs to 15 residues. Trimming pared 8 bases from V and 7 bases from J, leaving 18 bases between. The DNA for the CDR3 is TGTGCCAGCGGAAGCAACAGGGTCCCAAATTCACCCCTCCACTTT. This encodes CASGSNRVPNSPLHF.

This clonotype showed up just a few times. The J gene is TRBJ2-5, the V gene TRBV20-1, with 16 bases that match TRBD2. The length of the CDR3 is 16 residues. The junction had 7 bases not matched to a gene; V was cut back by 6 bases and J by 3 bases. The germline V gene encodes CDR1 DFQATT and CDR2 SNEGSKA (reference sequence). CDR3 coding DNA: TGCAGTGCCGGGACTAGCGGGAGGGCCTTAGAAGAGACCCAGTACTTC. It encodes CSAGTSGRALEETQYF.

V and J are TRBV29-1 and TRBJ2-1; 11 bases line up with TRBD2. The junction had 7 bases not matched to a gene; V was cut back by 5 bases and J by 10 bases. The CDR3 runs to 13 residues. CDR1 is SQVTM, CDR2 ANQGSEA, per germline. In DNA, the CDR3 is TGCAGCGTTCAAAGCGGGACTAGCGGAGAGCAGTTCTTC. The encoded protein is CSVQSGTSGEQFF.

The genes are TRBV5-1 and TRBJ1-5, with D unresolved. CDR3 size: 12 residues. V was clipped by 4 bases and J by 6 bases, with 8 bases between them. Germline V CDR1 and CDR2: SGHRS, YFSETQ. CDR3 amino acids: CASSLKSQPQHF. In nucleotides, the CDR3 is TGCGCCAGCAGCCTTAAAAGTCAGCCCCAGCATTTT.

The gene calls are TRBV7-6 and TRBJ2-2; TRBD2 is a possible D gene (5 bases). The V gene's germline CDR1 is SGHVS and CDR2 FNYEAQ. The germline V and J ends were trimmed by 5 bases and 9 bases, with 19 bases remaining between them. This CDR3 region has 15 residues. DNA of the CDR3: TGTGCCAGCAGCCTGGACTGGCTAGCTTCCCGGGAGCTGTTTTTT. Translating it yields CASSLDWLASRELFF.

The chain is built from TRBV12-3 or TRBV12-4 and TRBJ1-2; the D gene is possibly TRBD1 (6 bases). The length of the CDR3 is 15 residues. V dropped 3 bases and J dropped 4 bases, with 15 bases sitting between them. Here the CDR3 reads CASSLWRGASYGYTF. The CDR3 DNA reads TGTGCCAGCAGTTTGTGGCGGGGGGCATCCTATGGCTACACCTTC.

A few counts support this clonotype. This rearrangement joins TRBV15 to TRBJ2-7; 10 nucleotides agree with TRBD2. V lost 3 bases to trimming and J lost 2 bases; unmatched junction nucleotides: 1. CDR1 and CDR2 (germline): LNHNV, YYDKDF (reference sequence). The CDR3 sequence is 14 residues long. CDR3 DNA sequence: TGTGCCACCAGCAGCGGGACTAGCGCCTACGAGCAGTACTTC. Its translation: CATSSGTSAYEQYF.

This clonotype was recorded a few times. This chain joins TRBV5-1 and TRBJ2-2; 7 bases agree with TRBD2. Germline CDR1 SGHRS, CDR2 YFSETQ. J was trimmed by 0 bases and V by 1 base; bases with no gene match: 3. The CDR3 spans 16 residues. The DNA for the CDR3 is TGCGCCAGCAGCTTGCCAGCGGGAACGAACACCGGGGAGCTGTTTTTT. Its translation is CASSLPAGTNTGELFF. The whole variable domain, remainder taken from reference TRBV5-1 and TRBJ2-2, is KAGVTQTPRYLIKTRGQQVTLSCSPISGHRSVSWYQQTPGQGLQFLFEYFSETQRNKGNFPGRFSGRQFSNSRSEMNVSTLELGDSALYLCASSLPAGTNTGELFFGEGSRLTVL.

This clonotype was seen only a few times. The CDR3 reads CASSLGLAGLTGELFF. The CDR3 bases are TGTGCCAGCAGTTTGGGACTAGCGGGACTAACCGGGGAGCTGTTTTTT. V and J are TRBV28 and TRBJ2-2; 13 bases agree with TRBD2. The CDR3 contains 16 residues. V was clipped by 3 bases and J by 5 bases; unmatched bases: 3. Germline V gene data show CDR1 as MDHEN and CDR2 as SYDVKM.

The chain employs TRBV20-1 and TRBJ2-2; 7 bases map to TRBD1. Trimming cost V 6 bases and J 5 bases; bases outside gene matches: 9. The CDR3 has 14 residues. Germline loops: CDR1 DFQATT, CDR2 SNEGSKA (reference sequence). As DNA, the CDR3 is TGCAGTGCCCCCCTCGGGACAGTTACCGGGGAGCTGTTTTTT. This codes for CSAPLGTVTGELFF.